One sample yielded the 30 T cell receptor beta chains listed below, sequenced in a study of blood T cell repertoires in COVID-19. Only in-frame clones appear in the TCRdb table, and some are missing; sequencing was by immunoSEQ multiplex PCR. The data show some 150,000 clones, roughly 80% seen once. Sequencing was performed on peripheral blood. The receptor source for this set is a woman aged 55 to 70 with acute or convalescent COVID-19.

V usage is TRBV7-9 and J usage is TRBJ2-7; a possible D gene is TRBD1 (5 bases). V was cut by 5 bases and J by 0 bases, with 11 bases left in between. Germline assignment: CDR1 SEHNR and CDR2 FQNEAQ (reference sequence). There are 14 residues in the CDR3. CDR3 sequence: CASSILTVSYEQYF. Written as DNA, the CDR3 is TGTGCCAGCAGCATTCTGACAGTCTCCTACGAGCAGTACTTC.

This CDR3 is CSVGSGRGETQYF. CDR3 nucleotides: TGCAGCGTTGGTAGCGGGAGGGGTGAGACCCAGTACTTC. V gene TRBV29-1 combines with J gene TRBJ2-5; 11 bases line up with TRBD2. Germline CDR1 reads SQVTM; CDR2 reads ANQGSEA. Germline trimming cut 4 bases from V and 5 bases from J; bases unmatched to any gene: 3. There are 13 residues in the CDR3.

This rearrangement joins TRBV11-3 to TRBJ1-1; the D gene is possibly TRBD1 (6 bases). This CDR3 region has 13 residues. Germline CDR1 and CDR2: SGHNT and YENEEA. Trimming stripped 1 base from V and 11 bases from J, with 14 bases between. CDR3 region: CASSLAGQRWAFF. The CDR3 DNA sequence: TGTGCCAGCAGCTTAGCCGGACAGAGGTGGGCTTTCTTT.

J is TRBJ1-6 and V is TRBV5-4; no reliable D call. The CDR3 covers 13 residues. The V end lost 4 bases, the J end lost 8 bases, and 10 bases lay between the germline ends. From germline, CDR1 is SGHNT and CDR2 YYREEE (reference sequence). The chain's CDR3 is CASSEAVYSPLHF. The CDR3 nucleotides read TGTGCCAGCAGCGAGGCAGTATATTCACCCCTCCACTTT.

This clone was picked up one time. This sequence joins TRBV27 and TRBJ2-3; 7 nucleotides line up with TRBD1. The CDR3 loop spans 18 amino acids. J lost 2 bases, V lost 0 bases, and 11 bases had no gene match. CDR1 and CDR2 from the germline V gene are MNHEY and SMNVEV (reference sequence). In DNA, the CDR3 is TGTGCCAGCAGTTTATCGAATTTAGGGACAGCGTTCACAGATACGCAGTATTTT. It codes for CASSLSNLGTAFTDTQYF.

This chain links TRBV14 with TRBJ1-1, with 10 bases that match TRBD1. Trimming took 3 bases from V and 3 from J; bases not matched to a gene: 4. The CDR3 runs 15 residues. Germline V gene lookup returns CDR1 SGHDN and CDR2 FVKESK. Written as DNA, the CDR3 is TGTGCCAGCAGCCACCTCGGACAGGGGGACACTGAAGCTTTCTTT. It codes for CASSHLGQGDTEAFF.

This clone was seen only a few times. This sequence joins TRBV5-4 and TRBJ2-5; D might be TRBD2 (6 bases). CDR1 and CDR2 from the germline V gene are SGHNT and YYREEE (reference sequence). This CDR3 contains 13 residues. Trimming took off 0 bases at V and 4 bases at J, with 7 bases between the two ends. The chain's CDR3 is CASSLAGRETQYF. CDR3 sequence (DNA): TGTGCCAGCAGCTTGGCCGGGAGAGAGACCCAGTACTTC.

This clone was detected only a few times. This chain's CDR3 is CAWSHRVNQPQHF. CDR3 nucleotides: TGTGCCTGGAGTCACAGGGTTAATCAGCCCCAGCATTTT. This chain uses TRBV30 with TRBJ1-5, with TRBD1 as a possible D gene (6 bases). Germline-derived CDR1 and CDR2 are GTSNPN and SVGIG (reference sequence). The CDR3 covers 13 residues. The V end was cut by 2 bases, the J end by 4 bases, with 9 bases between. The entire variable domain, with the rest obtained from reference TRBV30 and TRBJ1-5, is as follows: SQTIHQWPATLVQPVGSPLSLECTVEGTSNPNLYWYRQAAGRGLQLLFYSVGIGQISSEVPQNLSASRPQDRQFILSSKKLLLSDSGFYLCAWSHRVNQPQHFGDGTRLSIL.

V and J are TRBV24-1 and TRBJ2-3; 9 bases match TRBD1. The V and J ends lost 2 bases and 4 bases, in that order; junction bases with no gene match: 24. The length of the CDR3 is 22 residues. The germline V gene has CDR1 KGHDR and CDR2 SFDVKD. The CDR3 bases are TGTGCCACCAGTGATTCCGGGACAGGGAGGTGGAAGTCAAAGGTCGAATCAGATACGCAGTATTTT. This sequence encodes CATSDSGTGRWKSKVESDTQYF.

The V call is TRBV27, the J call TRBJ2-1, with TRBD1 matching over 9 bases. The CDR3 has 15 amino acids. Trimming removed 6 bases from V and 5 bases from J; junction bases left unmatched: 8. Per germline, CDR1 MNHEY and CDR2 SMNVEV (reference sequence). The DNA of the CDR3 is TGTGCCAGCAGCCGACCCGGGACAGGGCACAATGAGCAGTTCTTC. Translated, it gives CASSRPGTGHNEQFF.

This clone was counted a few times. This chain connects TRBV2 to TRBJ2-3, with D maybe TRBD2 (6 bases). CDR1 and CDR2 from the germline V gene are SNHLY and FYNNEI. The CDR3 contains 15 residues. Trimming took 5 bases from V and 1 from J, leaving 13 bases between them. The CDR3 loop reads CASSIDWGGTDTQYF. The CDR3 bases are TGTGCCAGCAGTATTGACTGGGGGGGCACAGATACGCAGTATTTT.

The chain employs TRBV2 and TRBJ2-1; weak D call: TRBD2 (5 bases). The CDR3 runs to 15 residues. V gave up 6 bases and J gave up 3 bases, with 15 bases separating them. The V gene's germline CDR1 is SNHLY and CDR2 FYNNEI. The CDR3 region has the DNA TGTGCCAGCAGGGAACTAGATATTGGCTACAATGAGCAGTTCTTC. Protein sequence: CASRELDIGYNEQFF.

V and J are TRBV19 and TRBJ2-1; possibly TRBD2 for D (6 bases). This CDR3 has 16 residues. Germline assignment: CDR1 LNHDA and CDR2 SQIVND (reference sequence). Trimming took off 2 bases at V and 5 bases at J, with 16 bases between the two ends. CDR3 bases: TGTGCCAGTAGTATACTGTCTAGCGTAGGAGACAATGAGCAGTTCTTC. Amino acid sequence: CASSILSSVGDNEQFF.

V and J are TRBV3-1 (or the pseudogene TRBV3-2) and TRBJ1-4, with 7 nucleotides matching TRBD1. J was trimmed by 7 bases and V by 4 bases; bases with no gene match: 9. The CDR3 contains 15 residues. Germline values: CDR1 LGHDT, CDR2 YNNKEL (reference sequence). In DNA form, the CDR3 reads TGTGCCAGCAGCCGGCCAGGGGGTGGAATTGAAAAACTGTTTTTT. As protein: CASSRPGGGIEKLFF.

The J gene is TRBJ2-7, the V gene TRBV7-6; D may be TRBD2 (6 bases). V gave up 2 bases and J gave up 3 bases, with 17 bases separating them. Germline CDR1 and CDR2: SGHVS and FNYEAQ. The CDR3 totals 16 residues. The CDR3 DNA sequence: TGTGCCAGCAGCTTATGGGGAGGTTCACAATTCTACGAGCAGTACTTC. It specifies CASSLWGGSQFYEQYF.

This chain connects TRBV7-6 to TRBJ2-7; D gene ambiguous. Trimming pared 4 bases from V and 3 bases from J, leaving 19 bases between. Germline-derived CDR1 and CDR2 are SGHVS and FNYEAQ. CDR3 length: 16 amino acids. This CDR3 is CASSSGLGREIYEQYF. The CDR3 region has the DNA TGTGCCAGCAGCTCCGGGTTGGGTCGAGAAATCTACGAGCAGTACTTC.

The V call is TRBV11-2, the J call TRBJ2-1; 12 bases align to TRBD2. The CDR3 totals 19 residues. Germline CDR1 SGHAT, CDR2 FQNNGV. J was trimmed by 3 bases and V by 5 bases; bases with no gene match: 14. The CDR3 bases are TGTGCCAGCAGCCGACTTGGACTAGCGGGACCAACAAACTACAATGAGCAGTTCTTC. It specifies CASSRLGLAGPTNYNEQFF.

The V gene is TRBV28, the J gene TRBJ2-2, with D possibly TRBD1 on 7 matching bases. Germline loops: CDR1 MDHEN, CDR2 SYDVKM. The CDR3 consists of 16 residues. Trimming removed 5 bases from V and 0 bases from J, with 13 bases in between. The CDR3 is CASSPRGTANTGELFF. As DNA, the CDR3 is TGTGCCAGCAGTCCACGCGGGACAGCGAACACCGGGGAGCTGTTTTTT.

The rearrangement links TRBV5-1 to TRBJ1-5; weak D call: TRBD1 (5 bases). Trimming cost V 0 bases and J 4 bases, with 11 bases left between them. The CDR3 loop spans 15 amino acids. In germline, CDR1 is SGHRS, CDR2 YFSETQ. This CDR3 reads CASSLDTGANQPQHF. In nucleotides, the CDR3 is TGCGCCAGCAGCTTGGATACAGGAGCGAATCAGCCCCAGCATTTT.

The chain uses TRBV30 and TRBJ2-1; the D gene is possibly TRBD2 (5 bases). The CDR3 length is 13 residues. Trimming cost V 0 bases and J 3 bases, with 6 bases left between them. Germline CDR1 is GTSNPN and CDR2 is SVGIG (reference sequence). CDR3 sequence: CAWSVADYNEQFF. CDR3 nucleotide sequence: TGTGCCTGGAGTGTAGCGGACTACAATGAGCAGTTCTTC. The full variable domain, completed using reference TRBV30 and TRBJ2-1, is SQTIHQWPATLVQPVGSPLSLECTVEGTSNPNLYWYRQAAGRGLQLLFYSVGIGQISSEVPQNLSASRPQDRQFILSSKKLLLSDSGFYLCAWSVADYNEQFFGPGTRLTVL.

This chain joins TRBV7-9 and TRBJ2-1, with 7 bases fitting TRBD2. V lost 7 bases to trimming and J lost 6 bases; unmatched junction nucleotides: 18. Germline CDR1 SEHNR, CDR2 FQNEAQ (reference sequence). This CDR3 spans 17 amino acids. CDR3 DNA sequence: TGTGCCAGCACCCCCCCCGACGGGGGAGGGCCTTCCAATGAGCAGTTCTTC. This encodes CASTPPDGGGPSNEQFF.

The chain links TRBV5-1 to TRBJ2-1; 9 positions match TRBD2. With V trimmed by 0 bases and J by 6 bases, 1 base remained unmatched. The germline V gene encodes CDR1 SGHRS and CDR2 YFSETQ. CDR3 length: 14 amino acids. CDR3 protein: CASSLGGRGNEQFF. CDR3 in DNA: TGCGCCAGCAGCTTGGGCGGGAGGGGCAATGAGCAGTTCTTC.

The rearrangement uses TRBV2 and TRBJ1-4, with 8 bases aligning to TRBD1. This CDR3 comprises 15 residues. V shed 5 bases and J 0 bases; nucleotides not matched to a gene: 2. Germline V gene sequence: CDR1 SNHLY, CDR2 FYNNEI. Here the CDR3 DNA reads TGTGCCAGCAGTCTACAGGGGGCAACTAATGAAAAACTGTTTTTT. Encoded protein: CASSLQGATNEKLFF.

The chain uses TRBV7-2 and TRBJ2-7; D perhaps matches TRBD2 (6 bases). CDR3 length equals 16 residues. Germline-derived CDR1 and CDR2 are SGHTA and FQGNSA. V was trimmed by 4 bases and J by 0 bases, leaving 16 bases between them. CDR3 nucleotide sequence: TGTGCCAGCAGCTCCCGACTAGGTTGGAGCTCCTACGAGCAGTACTTC. Amino acid sequence: CASSSRLGWSSYEQYF. Based on the CDR3 plus reference TRBV7-2 and TRBJ2-7, the full variable domain is GAGVSQSPSNKVTEKGKDVELRCDPISGHTALYWYRQSLGQGLEFLIYFQGNSAPDKSGLPSDRFSAERTGGSVSTLTIQRTQQEDSAVYLCASSSRLGWSSYEQYFGPGTRLTVT.

This clone occurred once. The CDR3 protein is CASSWTSNTEAFF. CDR3 DNA: TGTGCCAGCAGTTGGACATCCAACACTGAAGCTTTCTTT. V usage is TRBV12-3 or TRBV12-4 and J usage is TRBJ1-1; possibly TRBD1 for D (5 bases). The V end lost 4 bases, the J end lost 2 bases, and 8 bases lay between the germline ends. This CDR3 has 13 residues.

V and J are TRBV5-4 and TRBJ2-3; TRBD1 matches at 7 bases. There are 15 residues in the CDR3. The germline V gene encodes CDR1 SGHNT and CDR2 YYREEE (reference sequence). The ends lost 2 bases at V and 2 bases at J; junction bases unmatched: 5. The CDR3 DNA is TGTGCCAGCAGCTTCCCCACAGGGGCCACAGATACGCAGTATTTT. Translation: CASSFPTGATDTQYF.

The chain is built from TRBV2 and TRBJ2-5, with TRBD2 as a possible D gene (5 bases). Germline CDR1 and CDR2: SNHLY and FYNNEI. Between the trimmed V and J ends, which lost 3 bases and 2 bases, there was a span of 10 bases. This CDR3 contains 14 residues. CDR3 amino acids: CASSDGVLQETQYF. As DNA, the CDR3 is TGTGCCAGCAGTGACGGGGTATTACAAGAGACCCAGTACTTC.

The chain employs TRBV9 and TRBJ2-1; TRBD2 matches at 10 bases. Trimming removed 3 bases from V and 8 bases from J; junction bases left unmatched: 11. This CDR3 has 16 residues. Per the germline V gene, CDR1 is SGDLS and CDR2 is YYNGEE. The CDR3 nucleotides read TGTGCCAGCAGCGACCCCCCTAGCGGGAGAATGGATGAGCAGTTCTTC. It translates to CASSDPPSGRMDEQFF.

The rearrangement joins TRBV4-3 to TRBJ2-3, with 12 bases identical to TRBD2. The CDR3 has 16 residues. Losses at the gene ends were 4 bases for V and 4 bases for J; bases not matched to a gene: 6. The germline CDR1 and CDR2 sequences are LGHNA and YSLEER. The CDR3 here is CASSPVRLAGADTQYF. The DNA for the CDR3 is TGCGCCAGCAGCCCTGTTCGACTAGCGGGAGCAGATACGCAGTATTTT.

This chain joins TRBV9 and TRBJ1-1; D not certain. Germline V gives CDR1 SGDLS, CDR2 YYNGEE. This CDR3 spans 14 amino acids. Trimming removed 0 bases from V and 5 bases from J, with 11 bases in between. Here the CDR3 DNA reads TGTGCCAGCAGCGTAGGGACTGGGAGGACTGAAGCTTTCTTT. Protein product: CASSVGTGRTEAFF.